Each of the 8 T cell receptor beta chains below was sequenced from the same sample in a study of blood T cell repertoires in COVID-19. The assay was immunoSEQ multiplex PCR, and TCRdb's table has in-frame clones only and misses some. This table holds 350,000 to 400,000 clones, 88% found once. The sample was PBMCs or T cells enriched from blood (not recorded which). These receptors were obtained from a woman aged 30 to 39 with acute COVID-19.

The rearrangement links TRBV14 to TRBJ2-7, with 11 bases matching TRBD2. The CDR3 runs 18 residues. Germline loops: CDR1 SGHDN, CDR2 FVKESK. Trimming removed 4 bases from V and 3 bases from J; junction bases left unmatched: 14. The CDR3 loop reads CASSPRSSGGPNNYEQYF. In DNA form, the CDR3 reads TGTGCCAGCAGCCCCCGCTCTAGCGGGGGGCCAAATAACTACGAGCAGTACTTC.

The genes are TRBV19 and TRBJ1-1, with a weak D call TRBD1 (6 bases). The CDR3 totals 15 residues. Looked up from germline, CDR1 is LNHDA and CDR2 is SQIVND (reference sequence). The V and J ends lost 5 bases and 5 bases respectively, with 18 bases between them. CDR3 sequence (DNA): TGTGCCAGTAGTCCCCGTAGGCAGGGGTGGACTGAAGCTTTCTTT. Translated: CASSPRRQGWTEAFF.

The V gene is TRBV9, the J gene TRBJ2-3; D is possibly TRBD1 (7 bases). This CDR3 contains 16 residues. V lost 0 bases and J lost 2, with 13 bases in between. Germline CDR1 is SGDLS and CDR2 is YYNGEE. CDR3: CASSVATGTHTDTQYF. The CDR3 bases are TGTGCCAGCAGCGTAGCGACAGGGACTCACACAGATACGCAGTATTTT.

The chain is built from TRBV7-9 and TRBJ2-1; possible D gene TRBD1, 6 bases. This CDR3 region has 14 residues. CDR1 is SEHNR, CDR2 FQNEAQ, per germline (reference sequence). V shed 4 bases and J shed 8 bases, with 15 bases lying between them. DNA for the CDR3: TGTGCCAGCAGCTCACCCGACAGGCTCTATGAGCAGTTCTTC. It specifies CASSSPDRLYEQFF.

This chain uses TRBV7-8 with TRBJ1-1; TRBD1 matches 8 bases. The germline V gene encodes CDR1 SGHVS and CDR2 FQNEAQ. This CDR3 comprises 16 residues. V was clipped by 0 bases and J by 1 base; unmatched bases: 4. In DNA, the CDR3 is TGTGCCAGCAGCTTAGCGGCAGGGGGCAGGAACACTGAAGCTTTCTTT. Amino acid sequence: CASSLAAGGRNTEAFF.

V and J are TRBV7-9 and TRBJ2-4, with 12 bases that match TRBD2. The germline V gene encodes CDR1 SEHNR and CDR2 FQNEAQ (reference sequence). The CDR3 consists of 19 residues. V lost 4 bases, J lost 2 bases, and 12 bases stayed unmatched. The CDR3 loop reads CASSYYTSGGRNTKNIQYF. Written as DNA, the CDR3 is TGTGCCAGCAGCTATTATACTAGCGGGGGGCGCAATACCAAAAACATTCAGTACTTC.

The chain is built from TRBV2 and TRBJ2-2, with 11 positions matching TRBD2. Germline V lookup: CDR1 SNHLY, CDR2 FYNNEI. Trimming at V came to 7 bases and at J to 1 base, leaving 2 bases not matched to a gene. This CDR3 is built from 15 residues. The CDR3 sequence is CASTGTSGNTGELFF. The CDR3 nucleotides are TGTGCCAGCACCGGGACTAGCGGGAACACCGGGGAGCTGTTTTTT.

This chain links TRBV11-2 with TRBJ2-7, with 10 bases identical to TRBD2. The CDR3 consists of 15 residues. V was clipped by 6 bases and J by 1 base; unmatched bases: 6. The germline CDR1 and CDR2 sequences are SGHAT and FQNNGV. CDR3 nucleotide sequence: TGTGCCAGCAGATTAACTAGCGGGGCTTCCTACGAGCAGTACTTC. It is translated as CASRLTSGASYEQYF.